This T cell receptor (beta chain) was recorded in a study of radiotherapy plus CTLA-4 blockade in lung cancer. Participants had chemo-refractory metastatic non-small-cell lung cancer and were treated with focal radiation plus ipilimumab CTLA-4 blockade. V lost 5 bases, J lost 2 bases, and 5 bases stayed unmatched. The germline V gene has CDR1 SEHNR and CDR2 FQNEAQ (reference sequence). The CDR3 covers 14 residues. Profiling relied on immunoSEQ multiplex PCR, and the TCRdb table lists in-frame clones only, not all of them. This table has about 43,000 clones, about 70% appearing once. About this clone itself: Its antigen remains unknown.

Broader study findings: Some TCR clones had been derived from tumors. These clones expanded in peripheral blood after radiotherapy plus ipilimumab. How blood T cell clones changed early, along with interferon-beta, reportedly forecast response best.

The clonotype originates from a human donor with non-small cell lung cancer who had a partial response to radiotherapy plus ipilimumab. The sample here was peripheral blood, taken from a patient treated with radiotherapy plus ipilimumab. V usage is TRBV7-9 and J usage is TRBJ2-5; 7 bases fit TRBD2. CDR3 in amino acids: CASSRRGDQETQYF. The CDR3 coding sequence is TGTGCCAGCAGCCGACGGGGGGATCAAGAGACCCAGTACTTC.